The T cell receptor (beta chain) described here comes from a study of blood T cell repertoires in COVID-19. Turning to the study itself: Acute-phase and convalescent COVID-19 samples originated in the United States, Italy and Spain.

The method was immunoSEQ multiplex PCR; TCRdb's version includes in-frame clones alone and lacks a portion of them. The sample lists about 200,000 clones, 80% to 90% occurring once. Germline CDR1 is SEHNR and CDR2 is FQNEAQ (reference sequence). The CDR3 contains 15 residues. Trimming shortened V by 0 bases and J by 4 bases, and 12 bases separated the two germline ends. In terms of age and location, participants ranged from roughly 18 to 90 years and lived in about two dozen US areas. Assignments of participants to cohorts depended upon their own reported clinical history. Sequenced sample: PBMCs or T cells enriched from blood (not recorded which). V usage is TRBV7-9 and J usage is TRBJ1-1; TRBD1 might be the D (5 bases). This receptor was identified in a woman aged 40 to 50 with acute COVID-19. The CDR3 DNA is TGTGCCAGCAGCTTAGCGCTGGGGGGGATCACTGAAGCTTTCTTT. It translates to CASSLALGGITEAFF.